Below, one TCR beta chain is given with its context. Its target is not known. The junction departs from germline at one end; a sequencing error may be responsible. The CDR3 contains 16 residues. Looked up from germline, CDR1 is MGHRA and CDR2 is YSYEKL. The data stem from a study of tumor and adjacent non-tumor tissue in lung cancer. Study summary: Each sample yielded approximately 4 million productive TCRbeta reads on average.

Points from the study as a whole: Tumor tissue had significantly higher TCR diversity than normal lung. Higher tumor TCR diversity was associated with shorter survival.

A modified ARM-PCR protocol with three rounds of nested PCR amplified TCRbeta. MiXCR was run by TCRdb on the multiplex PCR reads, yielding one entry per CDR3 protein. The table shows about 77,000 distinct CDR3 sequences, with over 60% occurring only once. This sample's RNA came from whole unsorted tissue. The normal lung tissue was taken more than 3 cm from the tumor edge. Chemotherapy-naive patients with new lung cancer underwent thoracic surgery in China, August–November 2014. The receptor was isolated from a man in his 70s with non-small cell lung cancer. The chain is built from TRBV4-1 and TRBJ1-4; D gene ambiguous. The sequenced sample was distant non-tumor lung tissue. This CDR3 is CANSQNLITTNEKLFF. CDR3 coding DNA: TGTGCCAACAGCCAAAACTTGATTACAACTAATGAAAAACTGTTTTTT.